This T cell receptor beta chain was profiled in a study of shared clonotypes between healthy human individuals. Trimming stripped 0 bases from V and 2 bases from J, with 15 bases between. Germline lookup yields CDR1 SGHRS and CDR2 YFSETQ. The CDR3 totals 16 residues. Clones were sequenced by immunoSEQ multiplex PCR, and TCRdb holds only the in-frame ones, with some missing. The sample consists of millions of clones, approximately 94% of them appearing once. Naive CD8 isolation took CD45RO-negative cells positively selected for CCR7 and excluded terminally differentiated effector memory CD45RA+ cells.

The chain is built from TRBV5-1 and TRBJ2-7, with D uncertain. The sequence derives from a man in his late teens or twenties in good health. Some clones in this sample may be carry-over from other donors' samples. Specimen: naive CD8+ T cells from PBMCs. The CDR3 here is CASSLVAGKVTYEQYF. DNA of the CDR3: TGCGCCAGCAGCTTGGTGGCAGGCAAAGTCACCTACGAGCAGTACTTC.